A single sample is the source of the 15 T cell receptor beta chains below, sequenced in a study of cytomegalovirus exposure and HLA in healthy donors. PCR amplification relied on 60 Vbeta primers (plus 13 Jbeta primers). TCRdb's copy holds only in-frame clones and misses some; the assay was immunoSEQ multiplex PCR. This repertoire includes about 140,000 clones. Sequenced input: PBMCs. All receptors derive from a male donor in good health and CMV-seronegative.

This CDR3 reads CASSLRQLADTQYF. The CDR3 coding sequence is TGTGCCAGCAGCTTAAGGCAGCTAGCAGATACGCAGTATTTT. J is TRBJ2-3 and V is TRBV5-6, with D hard to call. V was clipped by 2 bases and J by 4 bases, with 11 bases between them. Germline-derived CDR1 and CDR2 are SGHDT and YYEEEE. The CDR3 consists of 14 residues. The full variable domain, in which reference TRBV5-6 and TRBJ2-3 provide the parts outside the CDR3, is DAGVTQSPTHLIKTRGQQVTLRCSPKSGHDTVSWYQQALGQGPQFIFQYYEEEERQRGNFPDRFSGHQFPNYSSELNVNALLLGDSALYLCASSLRQLADTQYFGPGTRLTVL.

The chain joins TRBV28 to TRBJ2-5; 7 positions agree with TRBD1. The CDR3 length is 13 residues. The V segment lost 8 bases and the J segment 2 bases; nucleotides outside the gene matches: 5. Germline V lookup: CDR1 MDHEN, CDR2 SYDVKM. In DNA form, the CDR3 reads TGTGCCAGCGGGGACAGACAGCAAGAGACCCAGTACTTC. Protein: CASGDRQQETQYF.

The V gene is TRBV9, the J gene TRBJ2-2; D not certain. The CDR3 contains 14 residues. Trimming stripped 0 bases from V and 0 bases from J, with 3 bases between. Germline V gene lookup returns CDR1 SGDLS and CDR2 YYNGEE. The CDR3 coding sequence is TGTGCCAGCAGCGTAGCGGCGAACACCGGGGAGCTGTTTTTT. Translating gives CASSVAANTGELFF. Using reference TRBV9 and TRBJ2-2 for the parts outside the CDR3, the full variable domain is DSGVTQTPKHLITATGQRVTLRCSPRSGDLSVYWYQQSLDQGLQFLIQYYNGEERAKGNILERFSAQQFPDLHSELNLSSLELGDSALYFCASSVAANTGELFFGEGSRLTVL.

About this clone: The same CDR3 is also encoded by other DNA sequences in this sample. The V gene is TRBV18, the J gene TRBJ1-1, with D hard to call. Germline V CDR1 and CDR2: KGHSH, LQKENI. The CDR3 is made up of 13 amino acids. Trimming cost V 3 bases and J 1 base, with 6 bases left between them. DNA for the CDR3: TGTGCCAGCTCACCGAGAGGGAACACTGAAGCTTTCTTT. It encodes CASSPRGNTEAFF.

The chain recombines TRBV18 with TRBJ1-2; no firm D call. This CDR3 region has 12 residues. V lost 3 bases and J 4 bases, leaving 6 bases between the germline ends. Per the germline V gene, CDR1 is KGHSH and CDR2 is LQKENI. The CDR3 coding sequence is TGTGCCAGCTCACCCTCCGTCTATGGCTACACCTTC. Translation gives CASSPSVYGYTF.

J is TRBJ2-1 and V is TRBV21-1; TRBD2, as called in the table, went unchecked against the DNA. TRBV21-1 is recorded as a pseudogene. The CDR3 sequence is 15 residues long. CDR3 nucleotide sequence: TGTGCCAGCAGCAAAGGCGGGCAGTCCAGCAATGAGCAGTTCTTC. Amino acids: CASSKGGQSSNEQFF.

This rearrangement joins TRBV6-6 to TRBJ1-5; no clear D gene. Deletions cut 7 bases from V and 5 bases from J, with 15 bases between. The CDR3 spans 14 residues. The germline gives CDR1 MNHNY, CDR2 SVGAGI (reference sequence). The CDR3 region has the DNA TGTGCCAGCACCCCTCTTGGGCCTTATCAGCCCCAGCATTTT. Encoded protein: CASTPLGPYQPQHF.

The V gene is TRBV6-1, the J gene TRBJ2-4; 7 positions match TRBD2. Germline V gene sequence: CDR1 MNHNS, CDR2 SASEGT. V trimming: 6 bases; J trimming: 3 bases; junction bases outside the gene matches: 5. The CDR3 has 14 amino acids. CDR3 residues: CASRHSGGKNIQYF. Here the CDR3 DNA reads TGTGCCAGCAGACATTCGGGGGGCAAAAACATTCAGTACTTC.

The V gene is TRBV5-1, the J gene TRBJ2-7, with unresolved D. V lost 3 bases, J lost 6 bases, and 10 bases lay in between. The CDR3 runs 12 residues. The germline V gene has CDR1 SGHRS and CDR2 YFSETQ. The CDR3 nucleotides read TGCGCCAGCAGCTCGCTTTTTAGCGAGCAGTACTTC. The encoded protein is CASSSLFSEQYF.

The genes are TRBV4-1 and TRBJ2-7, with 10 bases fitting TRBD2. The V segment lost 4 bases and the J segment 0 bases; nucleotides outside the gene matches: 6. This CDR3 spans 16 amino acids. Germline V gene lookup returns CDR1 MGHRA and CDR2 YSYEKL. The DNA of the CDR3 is TGCGCCAGCAGCCTAGAAGAGCGGGGGGGCTCCTACGAGCAGTACTTC. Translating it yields CASSLEERGGSYEQYF.

For the CDR3, the DNA is TGTGCCAGCAGCGCTTTTCTAGCGGGACCTGAGCAGTACTTC. This encodes CASSAFLAGPEQYF. The V gene is TRBV6-1, the J gene TRBJ2-7; 9 bases match TRBD2. CDR1 is MNHNS and CDR2 is SASEGT in the germline V gene. The V and J ends lost 6 bases and 7 bases, in that order; junction bases with no gene match: 10. This CDR3 comprises 14 residues.

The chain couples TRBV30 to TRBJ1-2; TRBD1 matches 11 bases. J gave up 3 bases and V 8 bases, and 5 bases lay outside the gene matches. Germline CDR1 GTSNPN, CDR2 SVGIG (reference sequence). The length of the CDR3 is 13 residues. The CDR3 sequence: CAAGTGGDYGYTF. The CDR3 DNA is TGTGCCGCCGGGACAGGGGGAGACTATGGCTACACCTTC.

In DNA form, the CDR3 reads TGTGCCAGCAGCTTGGATAGGGGGTGGGGTGAAAAACTGTTTTTT. This translates into CASSLDRGWGEKLFF. The chain employs TRBV5-5 and TRBJ1-4, with D possibly TRBD1 on 6 matching bases. Trimming cost V 0 bases and J 7 bases, with 13 bases left between them. CDR1 SGHKS and CDR2 YYEKEE come from the germline V gene (reference sequence). The CDR3 contains 15 residues.

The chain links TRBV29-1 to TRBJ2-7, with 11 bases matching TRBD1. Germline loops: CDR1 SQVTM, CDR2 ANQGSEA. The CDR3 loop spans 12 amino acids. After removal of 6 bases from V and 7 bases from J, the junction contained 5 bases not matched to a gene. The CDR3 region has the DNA TGCAGCGTCGGACAGGGGGCTGGGGAGCAGTACTTC. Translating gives CSVGQGAGEQYF.

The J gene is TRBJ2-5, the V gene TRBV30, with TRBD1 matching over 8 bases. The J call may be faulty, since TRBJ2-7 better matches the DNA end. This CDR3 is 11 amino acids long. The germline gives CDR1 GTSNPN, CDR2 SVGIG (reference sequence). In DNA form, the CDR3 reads TGTGCCTTGGGACAGGTCTACGAGCAGTACTTC. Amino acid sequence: CALGQVYEQYF.